The next 30 T cell receptor beta chains were all read from a single sample in a study of blood T cells in healthy people across ages. PCR was performed a second time for about 6 to 12 cycles using a sample-barcoded 5' primer and a J-beta primer mix. In TCRdb, the 5' RACE reads were re-called with MiXCR into one record per CDR3 protein. The sample has hundreds of thousands of distinct CDR3 sequences, more than 25% seen once; the top ten hold around 15%. Material: blood. The receptors were sampled from a woman of 80 years or more in good health.

In its sample, this clonotype was seen many times. The chain has TRBV29-1 and TRBJ2-7; 7 nucleotides align to TRBD1. Trimming at V came to 4 bases and at J to 5 bases, leaving 5 bases not matched to a gene. The CDR3 covers 12 residues. The germline V gene encodes CDR1 SQVTM and CDR2 ANQGSEA. Here the CDR3 DNA reads TGCAGCGTTGCAGGGGGTGCTGACGAGCAGTACTTC. It specifies CSVAGGADEQYF.

The chain has TRBV6-6 and TRBJ2-1, with a possible D match to TRBD2 (7 bases). V lost 3 bases and J 4 bases, leaving 13 bases between the germline ends. The CDR3 sequence is 15 residues long. The germline gives CDR1 MNHNY, CDR2 SVGAGI (reference sequence). The CDR3 reads CASSYRGAMYNEQFF. CDR3 bases: TGTGCCAGCAGTTATCGGGGGGCTATGTACAATGAGCAGTTCTTC.

A word on this clonotype: A clone one base away is much larger, so this may be a read error. This chain uses TRBV29-1 with TRBJ1-2; D gene unclear. Germline V gene sequence: CDR1 SQVTM, CDR2 ANQGSEA. The CDR3 totals 12 residues. V was cut by 5 bases and J by 8 bases, with 15 bases left in between. CDR3 in amino acids: CSVRSGCGGYTF. CDR3 nucleotide sequence: TGCAGCGTTCGGTCTGGTTGTGGGGGCTACACCTTC.

The chain uses TRBV28 and TRBJ2-5; tentatively, D is TRBD2 (7 bases). V lost 8 bases, J lost 5 bases, and 18 bases lay in between. Germline V CDR1 and CDR2: MDHEN, SYDVKM. This CDR3 has 14 residues. CDR3 DNA sequence: TGTGCCAGCCACGGGGGAGGGACAACGGAGACCCAGTACTTC. It codes for CASHGGGTTETQYF.

A few counts support this clonotype. A clone one base away is much larger, so this may be a read error. V gene TRBV24-1 combines with J gene TRBJ2-1, with 10 positions matching TRBD1. Germline-derived CDR1 and CDR2 are KGHDR and SFDVKD. V lost 7 bases, J lost 13 bases, and 12 bases stayed unmatched. The CDR3 runs 14 residues. The CDR3 is CATRDWTGGPSQFF. The DNA for the CDR3 is TGTGCCACCAGGGACTGGACAGGGGGGCCCTCCCAGTTCTTC.

This clonotype occurred many times. The chain combines TRBV20-1 with TRBJ2-3; 13 positions agree with TRBD2. Losses at the gene ends were 8 bases for V and 4 bases for J; bases not matched to a gene: 6. CDR3 length equals 14 residues. The germline gives CDR1 DFQATT, CDR2 SNEGSKA (reference sequence). The CDR3 is CSSFGLAGADTQYF. CDR3 DNA sequence: TGCAGTTCTTTTGGACTAGCGGGGGCAGATACGCAGTATTTT.

This clonotype has just a few counts. One base away lies a much larger clone, so this may be a sequencing read error. This chain uses TRBV28 with TRBJ2-5, with TRBD1 identical over 9 bases. The J call may be faulty, since TRBJ2-1 better matches the DNA end. The CDR3 consists of 15 residues. CDR1 is MDHEN and CDR2 is SYDVKM in the germline V gene. CDR3 coding DNA: TGTGCCAGCAGGATGGACAGGGGACTCCAAGAGACCCAGTTCTTC. This encodes CASRMDRGLQETQFF.

In its sample, this clonotype was seen a few times. The chain employs TRBV14 and TRBJ2-2; D remains ambiguous. Trimming stripped 0 bases from V and 6 bases from J, with 5 bases between. The CDR3 runs 13 residues. CDR1 is SGHDN, CDR2 FVKESK, per germline. CDR3: CASSQDNAGELFF. Here the CDR3 DNA reads TGTGCCAGCAGCCAAGACAATGCCGGGGAGCTGTTTTTT.

The gene calls are TRBV7-9 and TRBJ1-3; possible D gene TRBD1, 5 bases. CDR1 is SEHNR and CDR2 is FQNEAQ in the germline V gene (reference sequence). The CDR3 has 15 amino acids. Trimming cost V 3 bases and J 0 bases, with 9 bases left between them. CDR3 coding DNA: TGTGCCAGCAGCTTCCAAGGGGTCTCTGGAAACACCATATATTTT. This sequence encodes CASSFQGVSGNTIYF.

The rearrangement joins TRBV5-6 to TRBJ2-5, with TRBD2 matching over 8 bases. Germline trimming cut 5 bases from V and 6 bases from J; bases unmatched to any gene: 9. CDR3 size: 14 residues. CDR1 is SGHDT and CDR2 is YYEEEE in the germline V gene. For the CDR3, the DNA is TGTGCCAGCAGTCGCCGGGGGGGCGAAAAGACCCAGTACTTC. It encodes CASSRRGGEKTQYF.

This clonotype appeared a few times. The rearrangement uses TRBV28 and TRBJ2-4; 8 bases map to TRBD2. Germline CDR1 MDHEN, CDR2 SYDVKM. J was trimmed by 10 bases and V by 9 bases; bases with no gene match: 8. The CDR3 totals 12 residues. CDR3 nucleotides: TGTGCCAGTTTAAGCGGGGGTAATATTCAGTACTTC. Its protein is CASLSGGNIQYF.

This clonotype was seen a single time. A much larger clone sits a single nucleotide away, making a read error possible. The V and J genes are TRBV20-1 and TRBJ1-5, with 7 bases identical to TRBD1. In germline, CDR1 is DFQATT, CDR2 SNEGSKA (reference sequence). V trimming: 6 bases; J trimming: 0 bases; junction bases outside the gene matches: 14. The CDR3 totals 17 residues. CDR3 sequence (DNA): TGCAGTGCCATAAGCTCCATAGACAGGGATAGCAATCAGCCCCAGCATTTT. As protein: CSAISSIDRDSNQPQHF.

As concerns this clonotype: A clone one base away is much larger, so this may be a read error. This chain connects TRBV20-1 to TRBJ2-5; D gene unclear. CDR1 and CDR2 from the germline V gene are DFQATT and SNEGSKA (reference sequence). The length of the CDR3 is 12 residues. Here the CDR3 DNA reads TGCAGGGCAGGACGGGCCCAAGAGACCCAGTACTTC. It yields the protein CRAGRAQETQYF.

This clonotype was picked up many times. The chain carries TRBV5-1 and TRBJ2-5; possibly TRBD1 or TRBD2 for D (5 bases each). V was shortened by 5 bases and J by 4 bases, with 15 bases between the two germline ends. The CDR3 runs to 14 residues. Germline CDR1 is SGHRS and CDR2 is YFSETQ. CDR3 in amino acids: CASRPGTPGETQYF. In DNA, the CDR3 is TGCGCCAGCAGGCCCGGGACCCCGGGAGAGACCCAGTACTTC.

This clonotype was seen a single time. This chain uses TRBV7-9 with TRBJ2-1; perhaps TRBD1 as D (6 bases). CDR3 length equals 17 residues. The V and J ends lost 4 bases and 10 bases respectively, with 26 bases between them. In germline, CDR1 is SEHNR, CDR2 FQNEAQ (reference sequence). The CDR3 region has the DNA TGTGCCAGCAGCTCACGCCTCCGGGACAAGGGTCCCTTCGAGCAGTTCTTC. Translation: CASSSRLRDKGPFEQFF.

Of note for this clonotype: A much larger clone lies a single base off, so this may be a read error. The V call is TRBV6-2 or TRBV6-3, the J call TRBJ2-1; 9 bases agree with TRBD1. This CDR3 is built from 20 residues. Per germline, CDR1 MNHEY and CDR2 SVGEGT. The CDR3 region is CASSYRTGAWGAHSYNVQFF. The CDR3 bases are TGTGCCAGCAGTTACAGGACAGGGGCGTGGGGTGCCCACTCCTACAATGTGCAGTTCTTC.

This clonotype occurred a few times. This sequence may be a read error, since a much larger clone differs from it by one base. The chain couples TRBV6-7 to TRBJ2-1; no definite D call. TRBV6-7 qualifies as an ORF whose function is uncertain. The CDR3 covers 14 residues. Trimming pared 0 bases from V and 3 bases from J, leaving 6 bases between. CDR3: CASSYSPDYNEQFF. Here the CDR3 DNA reads TGTGCCAGCAGTTACTCGCCGGACTACAATGAGCAGTTCTTC.

The chain joins TRBV6-1 to TRBJ2-4, with 8 bases aligning to TRBD1. The CDR3 is 17 amino acids. With 6 bases clipped from V and 13 bases from J, the junction kept 23 bases outside the gene matches. CDR1 and CDR2 (germline): MNHNS, SASEGT. CDR3 DNA sequence: TGTGCCAGCAGGAAGTCTCAGGGGGCCAGCTCCTACAATGAGCAGTACTTC. It encodes CASRKSQGASSYNEQYF.

The rearrangement joins TRBV27 to TRBJ2-7; the D gene is possibly TRBD1 (5 bases). Germline V gene sequence: CDR1 MNHEY, CDR2 SMNVEV (reference sequence). V dropped 6 bases and J dropped 1 base, with 13 bases sitting between them. This CDR3 is built from 14 residues. CDR3 residues: CASRDTGSSYEQYF. CDR3 coding DNA: TGTGCCAGCAGGGATACAGGATCTTCCTACGAGCAGTACTTC.

The CDR3 here is CSVQRDSVSYNEQFF. The CDR3 region has the DNA TGCAGCGTCCAAAGGGACAGTGTCTCCTACAATGAGCAGTTCTTC. The V call is TRBV29-1, the J call TRBJ2-1; 7 bases align to TRBD1. Trimming at V came to 6 bases and at J to 0 bases, leaving 8 bases not matched to a gene. CDR1 and CDR2 (germline): SQVTM, ANQGSEA. This CDR3 region has 15 residues.

The sample holds one count of this clonotype. Given a much more abundant clone one base away, this may be a read error. The genes are TRBV9 and TRBJ2-5; 12 positions agree with TRBD2. The germline gives CDR1 SGDLS, CDR2 YYNGEE. The CDR3 length is 13 residues. Trimming at V came to 9 bases and at J to 11 bases, leaving 11 bases not matched to a gene. Here the CDR3 reads CATSGGVYNEQYF. The CDR3 bases are TGTGCCACTAGCGGGGGGGTCTACAATGAGCAGTACTTC.

The chain recombines TRBV25-1 with TRBJ2-3; possibly TRBD2 for D (5 bases). Trimming stripped 5 bases from V and 1 base from J, with 16 bases between. The CDR3 sequence is 16 residues long. Germline V gene data show CDR1 as MGHDK and CDR2 as SYGVNS. In DNA form, the CDR3 reads TGTGCCAGCAGTCCCCGTGCGGGTGGGGGCACAGATACGCAGTATTTT. Its translation is CASSPRAGGGTDTQYF.

Comments on this clonotype: A read error may explain this, as a much larger clone is one base away. CDR3 residues: CANRPTSGEADTQYF. The CDR3 coding sequence is TGTGCCAACAGACCCACTAGCGGGGAAGCAGATACGCAGTATTTT. The chain has TRBV2 and TRBJ2-3; 10 positions agree with TRBD2. CDR3 length equals 15 residues. Trimming at V came to 10 bases and at J to 4 bases, leaving 11 bases not matched to a gene. Germline V gene lookup returns CDR1 SNHLY and CDR2 FYNNEI. The whole variable domain, remainder taken from reference TRBV2 and TRBJ2-3, is EPEVTQTPSHQVTQMGQEVILRCVPISNHLYFYWYRQILGQKVEFLVSFYNNEISEKSEIFDDQFSVERPDGSNFTLKIRSTKLEDSAMYFCANRPTSGEADTQYFGPGTRLTVL.

In its sample, this clonotype was seen many times. V is TRBV6-2 or TRBV6-3 and J is TRBJ2-1, with D perhaps TRBD2 (5 bases). The CDR3 spans 11 residues. Germline lookup yields CDR1 MNHEY and CDR2 SVGEGT. The V end lost 8 bases, the J end lost 4 bases, and 6 bases lay between the germline ends. Here the CDR3 DNA reads TGTGCCAGCGGGAGATACAATGAGCAGTTCTTC. It translates to CASGRYNEQFF.

The J gene is TRBJ1-1, the V gene TRBV3-1, with D possibly matching TRBD1 (5 bases). This CDR3 has 14 amino acids. The germline CDR1 and CDR2 sequences are LGHDT and YNNKEL (reference sequence). Trimming removed 6 bases at V and 0 bases at J, with 11 bases between. In DNA form, the CDR3 reads TGTGCCAGCAGGGCCATGACAGTGAACACTGAAGCTTTCTTT. As protein: CASRAMTVNTEAFF.

In this sample, this clonotype turned up many times. The gene calls are TRBV20-1 and TRBJ1-4, with 10 bases lining up with TRBD1. CDR3 length: 14 residues. The V segment lost 3 bases and the J segment 10 bases; nucleotides outside the gene matches: 8. Germline CDR1 and CDR2: DFQATT and SNEGSKA (reference sequence). Written as DNA, the CDR3 is TGCAGTGCTAGTGACAGGGGGCCCAAGGGAAAACTGTTTTTT. The encoded protein is CSASDRGPKGKLFF.

In its sample, this clonotype was seen once. V usage is TRBV20-1 and J usage is TRBJ2-7, with D perhaps TRBD1 or TRBD2 (5 bases each). The CDR3 contains 15 residues. The V end was cut by 0 bases, the J end by 1 base, with 13 bases between. Germline V gene data show CDR1 as DFQATT and CDR2 as SNEGSKA (reference sequence). CDR3 nucleotide sequence: TGCAGTGCTAGAGACCCGGGACGGGGATCCTACGAGCAGTACTTC. Amino acid sequence: CSARDPGRGSYEQYF.

This clonotype appeared a few times. J is TRBJ1-1 and V is TRBV27, with TRBD1 identical over 7 bases. This CDR3 is 15 amino acids long. Unmatched junction bases numbered 4, after V lost 3 bases and J lost 0 bases. Looked up from germline, CDR1 is MNHEY and CDR2 is SMNVEV (reference sequence). The CDR3 DNA reads as TGTGCCAGCAGTTTTCAGACAGGGCTGAACACTGAAGCTTTCTTT. It is translated as CASSFQTGLNTEAFF.

This clonotype has more than one count but fewer than ten. The chain combines TRBV7-2 with TRBJ1-5, with 8 bases identical to TRBD1. Germline CDR1 and CDR2: SGHTA and FQGNSA. The CDR3 has 15 residues. Trimming at V came to 4 bases and at J to 6 bases, leaving 8 bases not matched to a gene. CDR3 sequence: CASSSNQGASQPQHF. The CDR3 region has the DNA TGTGCCAGCAGCTCAAACCAGGGGGCATCTCAGCCCCAGCATTTT.

In the case of this clonotype: One end of the junction is discordant with germline, which a read error may explain. CDR3 nucleotide sequence: TGCGCCGGCAGCTGGGTCAGGAGCGGTGGAGATACGCAGTATTTT. Translated, it gives CAGSWVRSGGDTQYF. V is TRBV5-1 and J is TRBJ2-3; D might be TRBD2 (5 bases). The CDR3 sequence is 15 residues long. CDR1 and CDR2 from the germline V gene are SGHRS and YFSETQ.